These T cell receptor beta chains were read from a single sample in a study of T cell responses to AZD1222 COVID-19 vaccine. Sequencing was performed with immunoSEQ multiplex PCR; in TCRdb, only in-frame clones are kept and a portion is missing. The sample records approximately 110,000 clones, around 86% being singletons. The specimen was peripheral blood, collected on day 0 of AZD1222 vaccination. The receptors here all came from an adult in good health. Both conserved end residues are part of each CDR3. Each record gives: clone size, V gene, D gene, J gene, CDR3 protein, CDR3 DNA. A D gene is named only where the DNA matches it firmly. Only some rows state a clone size, as once, few, many or a class for expanded clones.

clone_size: .; v_call: TRBV19; d_call: TRBD1; j_call: TRBJ1-2; cdr3_aa: CASSMRGQGANAANYGYTF; cdr3_nt: TGTGCCAGTAGTATGAGGGGACAGGGGGCGAATGCGGCTAACTATGGCTACACCTTC
clone_size: .; v_call: TRBV5-1; d_call: TRBD2; j_call: TRBJ2-1; cdr3_aa: CASSSSGGAYNEQFF; cdr3_nt: TGCGCCAGCAGCTCCAGCGGGGGGGCCTACAATGAGCAGTTCTTC
clone_size: .; v_call: TRBV5-4; d_call: .; j_call: TRBJ1-1; cdr3_aa: CASSLAKEMNTEAFF; cdr3_nt: TGTGCCAGCAGCTTGGCCAAGGAAATGAACACTGAAGCTTTCTTT
clone_size: .; v_call: TRBV18; d_call: .; j_call: TRBJ1-2; cdr3_aa: CASSPPEARGYGYTF; cdr3_nt: TGTGCCAGCTCACCACCGGAGGCCCGAGGCTATGGCTACACCTTC
clone_size: .; v_call: TRBV5-3; d_call: .; j_call: TRBJ1-2; cdr3_aa: CARSQETALGYTF; cdr3_nt: TGTGCCAGAAGCCAGGAGACAGCGCTAGGCTACACCTTC
clone_size: .; v_call: TRBV6-2/TRBV6-3; d_call: .; j_call: TRBJ2-3; cdr3_aa: CASSTGETDTQYF; cdr3_nt: TGTGCCAGCAGTACCGGGGAGACAGATACGCAGTATTTT
clone_size: .; v_call: TRBV21-1; d_call: .; j_call: TRBJ2-7; cdr3_aa: CASSKALRRTAPYEQYF; cdr3_nt: TGTGCCAGCAGCAAAGCGCTCCGGCGGACAGCGCCCTACGAGCAGTACTTC
clone_size: .; v_call: TRBV7-9; d_call: .; j_call: TRBJ2-2; cdr3_aa: CASSLDHGLYERPGELFF; cdr3_nt: TGTGCCAGCAGCTTAGACCATGGACTCTATGAACGCCCCGGGGAGCTGTTTTTT
clone_size: .; v_call: TRBV5-5; d_call: .; j_call: TRBJ2-2; cdr3_aa: CASSTQDSPAGELFF; cdr3_nt: TGTGCCAGCAGCACCCAGGACAGTCCAGCCGGGGAGCTGTTTTTT
clone_size: .; v_call: TRBV2; d_call: .; j_call: TRBJ1-6; cdr3_aa: CASSEADTSYSPLHF; cdr3_nt: TGTGCCAGCAGTGAAGCAGACACAAGTTATTCACCCCTCCACTTT
clone_size: .; v_call: TRBV6-5; d_call: TRBD1; j_call: TRBJ1-1; cdr3_aa: CASRQETGPTEAFF; cdr3_nt: TGTGCCAGCAGACAAGAGACAGGGCCCACTGAAGCTTTCTTT
clone_size: .; v_call: TRBV5-1; d_call: .; j_call: TRBJ1-1; cdr3_aa: CASSTAERAEAFF; cdr3_nt: TGCGCCAGCAGTACGGCCGAAAGGGCGGAAGCTTTCTTT
clone_size: few; v_call: TRBV5-8; d_call: TRBD1; j_call: TRBJ1-1; cdr3_aa: CASSWGQLNTEAFF; cdr3_nt: TGTGCCAGCAGCTGGGGACAGCTGAACACTGAAGCTTTCTTT
clone_size: .; v_call: TRBV9; d_call: .; j_call: TRBJ1-5; cdr3_aa: CASSVGNNQPQHF; cdr3_nt: TGTGCCAGCAGCGTAGGCAACAATCAGCCCCAGCATTTT
clone_size: .; v_call: TRBV9; d_call: TRBD2; j_call: TRBJ2-1; cdr3_aa: CASSLHPSGGQDEQFF; cdr3_nt: TGTGCCAGCAGCCTACACCCTAGCGGGGGCCAAGATGAGCAGTTCTTC
clone_size: .; v_call: TRBV21-1; d_call: .; j_call: TRBJ2-2; cdr3_aa: CASSTLDWTSTGELFF; cdr3_nt: TGTGCCAGCAGCACCCTCGACTGGACTTCCACCGGGGAGCTGTTTTTT
clone_size: .; v_call: TRBV7-9; d_call: .; j_call: TRBJ1-4; cdr3_aa: CASSSTRTRDGNEKLFF; cdr3_nt: TGTGCCAGCAGCTCTACTAGAACCCGGGACGGGAATGAAAAACTGTTTTTT
clone_size: .; v_call: TRBV10-1; d_call: .; j_call: TRBJ2-3; cdr3_aa: CASSSRSSTDTQYF; cdr3_nt: TGCGCCAGCAGCAGCAGGAGTAGCACAGATACGCAGTATTTT
clone_size: .; v_call: TRBV5-1; d_call: .; j_call: TRBJ2-7; cdr3_aa: CASSLGGEQYF; cdr3_nt: TGCGCCAGCAGCTTGGGTGGCGAGCAGTACTTC
clone_size: .; v_call: TRBV21-1; d_call: .; j_call: TRBJ1-6; cdr3_aa: CAGAPPVDREKNSPLHF; cdr3_nt: TGTGCCGGGGCCCCACCGGTGGACAGAGAAAAGAATTCACCCCTCCACTTT
clone_size: .; v_call: TRBV19; d_call: .; j_call: TRBJ2-7; cdr3_aa: CASSHNYEQYF; cdr3_nt: TGTGCCAGTAGCCACAATTACGAGCAGTACTTC
clone_size: .; v_call: TRBV13; d_call: TRBD1; j_call: TRBJ1-2; cdr3_aa: CASSFGQGRGYTF; cdr3_nt: TGTGCCAGCAGCTTTGGACAGGGGCGCGGCTACACCTTC
clone_size: .; v_call: TRBV20-1; d_call: .; j_call: TRBJ1-1; cdr3_aa: CSARPEAFF; cdr3_nt: TGCAGTGCTAGACCTGAAGCTTTCTTT
clone_size: .; v_call: TRBV25-1; d_call: .; j_call: TRBJ2-1; cdr3_aa: CASSDSGFYNEQFF; cdr3_nt: TGTGCCAGCAGTGATTCAGGTTTCTACAATGAGCAGTTCTTC
clone_size: once; v_call: TRBV2; d_call: TRBD1; j_call: TRBJ2-2; cdr3_aa: CASSLRGRSAGELFF; cdr3_nt: TGTGCCAGCAGTCTCAGGGGGCGCAGCGCCGGGGAGCTGTTTTTT
clone_size: .; v_call: TRBV4-1; d_call: .; j_call: TRBJ2-1; cdr3_aa: CASRKNNEQFF; cdr3_nt: TGCGCCAGCAGAAAGAACAATGAGCAGTTCTTC
clone_size: .; v_call: TRBV20-1; d_call: TRBD1; j_call: TRBJ2-7; cdr3_aa: CSASGQGAFNEQYF; cdr3_nt: TGCAGTGCTAGTGGGCAGGGGGCTTTCAACGAGCAGTACTTC
clone_size: once; v_call: TRBV23-1; d_call: .; j_call: TRBJ2-2; cdr3_aa: CASSSGPLPSPNTGELFF; cdr3_nt: TGCGCCAGCAGTTCGGGACCCTTGCCATCCCCGAACACCGGGGAGCTGTTTTTT
clone_size: .; v_call: TRBV5-4; d_call: TRBD1; j_call: TRBJ1-1; cdr3_aa: CASSLDRGNTEAFF; cdr3_nt: TGTGCCAGCAGCTTGGACAGGGGTAACACTGAAGCTTTCTTT
clone_size: .; v_call: TRBV6-2/TRBV6-3; d_call: .; j_call: TRBJ1-6; cdr3_aa: CASSYINSPLHF; cdr3_nt: TGTGCCAGCAGTTACATAAATTCACCCCTCCACTTT